The entry below describes one T cell receptor beta chain. Per the original methods: For nucleated cells, counts were estimated from reference gene primer amplification. Generated by immunoSEQ multiplex PCR, the TCRdb table keeps only in-frame clones and is missing some. V and J calls and clone size are as listed in that table; D and trimming were resolved from the DNA. The sample has over 250,000 clones, 65% to 90% seen once; the top ten hold approximately 5%. These data come from a study of blood T cell repertoires in COVID-19. About the research overall: The origin of the acute and convalescent COVID-19 samples was the United States, Italy and Spain. T cells, B-cell-depleted T cells, or PBMCs provided the cDNA or gDNA that served as material.

This TCR was recovered from a man aged 45-60 years with active or convalescent COVID-19. Source material: peripheral blood.

The CDR3 is CASSSGTGANYGYTF. CDR3 in DNA: TGTGCCAGCAGTTCCGGGACAGGCGCTAACTATGGCTACACCTTC. This chain links TRBV6-1 with TRBJ1-2, with 8 bases that match TRBD1. The CDR3 loop spans 15 amino acids. Germline-derived CDR1 and CDR2 are MNHNS and SASEGT. Trimming removed 5 bases from V and 0 bases from J; junction bases left unmatched: 5.